The entry below gives a single T cell receptor (beta chain) sequence along with its context. This specimen comes from a study of blood T cell repertoires in COVID-19. In the study overall: Recovered Cohort 3 donors showed two negative PCRs, clearance, or symptom resolution. T cells, B-cell-depleted T cells, or PBMCs provided the cDNA or gDNA that served as material. Both acute and convalescent COVID-19 samples were obtained from the United States, Italy and Spain.

V shed 4 bases and J shed 0 bases, with 24 bases lying between them. This CDR3 contains 19 residues. The germline gives CDR1 MDHEN, CDR2 SYDVKM. In the authors' workflow: Amplification from reference gene primers served as the basis for estimated nucleated cell counts. The assay was immunoSEQ multiplex PCR, and TCRdb's table has in-frame clones only and misses some. The V and J calls and clone size come from that table; D and trimming were worked out from the DNA. The sample has roughly 210,000 clones, roughly 87% seen once. Material: PBMCs or T cells enriched from blood (not recorded which). This chain connects TRBV28 to TRBJ1-1; D ambiguous. The clonotype originates from a man under 40 in a cohort exposed to, infected with or recovered from COVID-19 (not recorded which). CDR3 DNA: TGTGCCAGCAGTTCCCCTAGTGGAAGACGGAGCTACATGAACACTGAAGCTTTCTTT. Encoded protein: CASSSPSGRRSYMNTEAFF.